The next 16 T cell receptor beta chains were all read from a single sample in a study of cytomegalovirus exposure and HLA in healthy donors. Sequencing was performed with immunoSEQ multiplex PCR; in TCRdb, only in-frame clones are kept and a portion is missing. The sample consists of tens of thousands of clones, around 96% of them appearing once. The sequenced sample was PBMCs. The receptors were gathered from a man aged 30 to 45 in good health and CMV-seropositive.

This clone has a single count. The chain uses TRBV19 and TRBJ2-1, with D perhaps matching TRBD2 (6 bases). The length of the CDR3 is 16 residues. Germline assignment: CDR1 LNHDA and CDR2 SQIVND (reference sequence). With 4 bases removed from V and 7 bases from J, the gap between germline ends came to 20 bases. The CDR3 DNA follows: TGTGCCAGTAGTACCTTCCGGACTACCCGAAGAAATGAGCAGTTCTTC. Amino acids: CASSTFRTTRRNEQFF.

In nucleotides, the CDR3 is TGTGCCAGCAGTCTCCGGGACAGGGGGCACGAGCAGTACTTC. This encodes CASSLRDRGHEQYF. The chain links TRBV6-5 to TRBJ2-7; TRBD1 aligns across 12 bases. V shed 5 bases and J 5 bases; nucleotides not matched to a gene: 4. The CDR3 has 14 residues. Germline values: CDR1 MNHEY, CDR2 SVGAGI.

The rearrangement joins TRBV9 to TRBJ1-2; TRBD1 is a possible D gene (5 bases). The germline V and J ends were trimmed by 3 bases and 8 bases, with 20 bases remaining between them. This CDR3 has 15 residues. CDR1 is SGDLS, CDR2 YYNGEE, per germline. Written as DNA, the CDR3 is TGTGCCAGCAGCGACTCCGGGACTCCCGTTGAAGGCTACACCTTC. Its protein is CASSDSGTPVEGYTF.

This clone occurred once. In DNA form, the CDR3 reads TGTGCCAGCACCCCCCGGACAGGGGATCAGCCCCAGCATTTT. This encodes CASTPRTGDQPQHF. The chain has TRBV6-5 and TRBJ1-5, with 9 bases lining up with TRBD1. The trim removed 7 bases at V and 5 bases at J, leaving 6 bases unmatched. CDR1 is MNHEY and CDR2 is SVGAGI in the germline V gene. The CDR3 spans 14 residues.

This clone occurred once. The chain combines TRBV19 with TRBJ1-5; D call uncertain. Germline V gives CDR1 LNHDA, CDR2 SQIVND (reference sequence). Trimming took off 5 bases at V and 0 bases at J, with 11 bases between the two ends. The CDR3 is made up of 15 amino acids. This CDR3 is CASSRRGSSNQPQHF. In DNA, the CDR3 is TGTGCCAGTAGTCGTCGGGGTTCTAGCAATCAGCCCCAGCATTTT.

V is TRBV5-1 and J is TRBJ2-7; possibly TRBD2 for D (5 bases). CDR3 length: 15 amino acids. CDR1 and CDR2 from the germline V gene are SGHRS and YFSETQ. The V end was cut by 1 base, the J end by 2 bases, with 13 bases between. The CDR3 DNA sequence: TGCGCCAGCAGCTTGAACAGCGGTAATCCCTACGAGCAGTACTTC. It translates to CASSLNSGNPYEQYF.

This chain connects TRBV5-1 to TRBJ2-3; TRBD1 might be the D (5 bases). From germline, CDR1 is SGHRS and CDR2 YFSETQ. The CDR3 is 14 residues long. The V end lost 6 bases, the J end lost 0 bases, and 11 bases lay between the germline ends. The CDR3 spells CASTRQSSTDTQYF. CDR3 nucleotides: TGCGCCAGCACCAGACAGTCTAGCACAGATACGCAGTATTTT. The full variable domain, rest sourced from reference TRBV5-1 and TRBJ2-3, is KAGVTQTPRYLIKTRGQQVTLSCSPISGHRSVSWYQQTPGQGLQFLFEYFSETQRNKGNFPGRFSGRQFSNSRSEMNVSTLELGDSALYLCASTRQSSTDTQYFGPGTRLTVL.

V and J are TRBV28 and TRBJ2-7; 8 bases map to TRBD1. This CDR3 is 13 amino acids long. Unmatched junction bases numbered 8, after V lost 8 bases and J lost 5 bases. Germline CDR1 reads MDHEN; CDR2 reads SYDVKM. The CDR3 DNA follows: TGTGCCAGCGTTACAGGGGGTCTAAACGAGCAGTACTTC. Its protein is CASVTGGLNEQYF.

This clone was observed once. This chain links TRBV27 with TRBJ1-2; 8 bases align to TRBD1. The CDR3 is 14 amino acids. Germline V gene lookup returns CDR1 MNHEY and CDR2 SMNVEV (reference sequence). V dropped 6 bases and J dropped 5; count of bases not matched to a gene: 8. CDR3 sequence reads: CASRKQGGIYGYTF. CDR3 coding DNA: TGTGCCAGCAGGAAACAGGGGGGAATTTATGGCTACACCTTC.

CDR3 DNA: TGCGCCAGCAGCGCCCCAACACAGCGGAGGTACAATGAGCAGTTCTTC. It translates to CASSAPTQRRYNEQFF. The chain uses TRBV4-1 and TRBJ2-1, with D possibly TRBD2 on 5 matching bases. Germline V gene lookup returns CDR1 MGHRA and CDR2 YSYEKL. The CDR3 is 16 residues long. Between the trimmed V and J ends, which lost 5 bases and 4 bases, there was a span of 18 bases.

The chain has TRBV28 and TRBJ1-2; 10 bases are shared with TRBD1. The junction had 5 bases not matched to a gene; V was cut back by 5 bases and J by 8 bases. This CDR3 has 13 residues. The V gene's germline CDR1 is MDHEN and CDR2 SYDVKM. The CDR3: CASSRTGGRGYTF. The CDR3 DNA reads TGTGCCAGCAGTCGGACAGGGGGGAGAGGCTACACCTTC.

The CDR3: CASSSALPSGGQPQHF. CDR3 coding DNA: TGTGCCAGCAGTTCCGCCCTCCCTTCGGGTGGACAGCCCCAGCATTTT. The chain carries TRBV28 and TRBJ1-5; D unclear. CDR3 size: 16 residues. Trimming stripped 4 bases from V and 7 bases from J, with 20 bases between. Germline values: CDR1 MDHEN, CDR2 SYDVKM.

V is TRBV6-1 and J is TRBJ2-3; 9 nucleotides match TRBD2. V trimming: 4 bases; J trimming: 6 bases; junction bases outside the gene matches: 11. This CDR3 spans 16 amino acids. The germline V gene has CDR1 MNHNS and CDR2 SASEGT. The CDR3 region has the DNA TGTGCCAGCAGTGGTAGCGCGGGAGGGCCTAGGGATACGCAGTATTTT. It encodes CASSGSAGGPRDTQYF.

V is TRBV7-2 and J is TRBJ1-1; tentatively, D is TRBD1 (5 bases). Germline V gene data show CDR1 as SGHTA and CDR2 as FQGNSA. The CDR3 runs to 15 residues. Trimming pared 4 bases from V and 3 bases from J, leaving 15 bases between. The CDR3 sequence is CASSYFKGRDTEAFF. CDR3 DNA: TGTGCCAGCAGCTACTTTAAGGGCAGGGACACTGAAGCTTTCTTT.

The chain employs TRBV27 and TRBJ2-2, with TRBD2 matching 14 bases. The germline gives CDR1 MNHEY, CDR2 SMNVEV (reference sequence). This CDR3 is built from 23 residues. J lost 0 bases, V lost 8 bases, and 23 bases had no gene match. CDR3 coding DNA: TGTGCCAGCGTGGGCTGGGGACAGACTGCGGGACTAGCGGGAGCCCCGAACACCGGGGAGCTGTTTTTT. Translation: CASVGWGQTAGLAGAPNTGELFF.

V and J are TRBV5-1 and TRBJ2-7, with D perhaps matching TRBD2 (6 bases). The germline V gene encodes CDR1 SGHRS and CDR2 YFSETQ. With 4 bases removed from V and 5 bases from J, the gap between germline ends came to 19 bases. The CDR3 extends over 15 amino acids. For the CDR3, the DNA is TGCGCCAGCAGCCCGTGGGGACTTCCTGAGAACGAGCAGTACTTC. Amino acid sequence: CASSPWGLPENEQYF. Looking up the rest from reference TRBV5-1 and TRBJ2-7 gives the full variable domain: KAGVTQTPRYLIKTRGQQVTLSCSPISGHRSVSWYQQTPGQGLQFLFEYFSETQRNKGNFPGRFSGRQFSNSRSEMNVSTLELGDSALYLCASSPWGLPENEQYFGPGTRLTVT.